These 27 T cell receptor beta chains originate from one sample sequenced in a study of cytomegalovirus exposure and HLA in healthy donors. PCR used 60 Vbeta primers and 13 Jbeta primers. Clones were sequenced by immunoSEQ multiplex PCR, and TCRdb holds only the in-frame ones, with some missing. Of about 82,000 clones listed, around 76% are singletons. Sequencing input: PBMCs. Receptors were obtained from a male donor in good health and CMV-seropositive.

CDR3 nucleotides: TGTGCCAGCAGTGGAGGGACAGGGGGACCCGGGGAGCTGTTTTTT. This gives the protein CASSGGTGGPGELFF. This rearrangement joins TRBV6-4 to TRBJ2-2; 11 nucleotides match TRBD1. The CDR3 has 15 amino acids. From germline, CDR1 is MRHNA and CDR2 SNTAGT. V trimming: 4 bases; J trimming: 6 bases; junction bases outside the gene matches: 4.

V usage is TRBV28 and J usage is TRBJ2-3; D remains unclear. There are 14 residues in the CDR3. Per the germline V gene, CDR1 is MDHEN and CDR2 is SYDVKM. Trimming left V 2 bases short and J 2 bases short, with 8 bases between. The CDR3 loop is CASSLQRTTDTQYF. For the CDR3, the DNA is TGTGCCAGCAGTTTACAGCGCACCACAGATACGCAGTATTTT.

CDR3 residues: CATAPTGNEQYF. CDR3 nucleotide sequence: TGTGCCACCGCCCCGACAGGGAACGAGCAGTACTTC. The chain has TRBV27 and TRBJ2-7; 7 nucleotides agree with TRBD1. CDR1 and CDR2 (germline): MNHEY, SMNVEV (reference sequence). V was pared by 10 bases and J by 5 bases, with 8 bases of the junction left unmatched. CDR3 length: 12 residues.

The V call is TRBV7-9, the J call TRBJ2-7; D might be TRBD2 (5 bases). Trimming removed 5 bases from V and 0 bases from J, with 11 bases in between. CDR3 length: 14 amino acids. Germline CDR1 SEHNR, CDR2 FQNEAQ (reference sequence). DNA of the CDR3: TGTGCCAGCAGCGACCGTGGGAGCTCCTACGAGCAGTACTTC. This sequence encodes CASSDRGSSYEQYF. The variable domain in full, with the rest retrieved from reference TRBV7-9 and TRBJ2-7, is DTGVSQNPRHKITKRGQNVTFRCDPISEHNRLYWYRQTLGQGPEFLTYFQNEAQLEKSRLLSDRFSAERPKGSFSTLEIQRTEQGDSAMYLCASSDRGSSYEQYFGPGTRLTVT.

The chain couples TRBV6-1 to TRBJ2-7; D is possibly TRBD1 (5 bases). In germline, CDR1 is MNHNS, CDR2 SASEGT. This CDR3 is 15 amino acids long. The V end was cut by 3 bases, the J end by 0 bases, with 12 bases between. The CDR3 sequence: CASSDGQGLSYEQYF. DNA for the CDR3: TGTGCCAGCAGTGACGGGCAGGGCCTCTCCTACGAGCAGTACTTC.

CDR3 in DNA: TGTGCTAGTGGTTTGGAGGGGCGTGATCTGTTCTTC. Translating gives CASGLEGRDLFF. The chain joins TRBV12-5 to TRBJ2-1; a weak D match, TRBD1 (5 bases). This CDR3 region has 12 residues. CDR1 is LGHNT, CDR2 FRNRAP, per germline. V lost 1 base, J lost 15 bases, and 13 bases lay in between.

This chain connects TRBV9 to TRBJ1-1; 7 bases are shared with TRBD1. Germline values: CDR1 SGDLS, CDR2 YYNGEE. V dropped 5 bases and J dropped 11; count of bases not matched to a gene: 18. The CDR3 loop spans 15 amino acids. The CDR3 region has the DNA TGTGCCAGCAGACCCCAGCGACAGGGTAGGTCTAACGCTTTCTTT. This gives the protein CASRPQRQGRSNAFF.

The chain uses TRBV7-9 and TRBJ1-1; D is perhaps TRBD1 (6 bases). Germline CDR1 and CDR2: SEHNR and FQNEAQ (reference sequence). V shed 4 bases and J shed 4 bases, with 13 bases lying between them. The CDR3 is made up of 14 amino acids. This CDR3 is CASSYSGESTEAFF. The CDR3 DNA reads TGTGCCAGCAGCTACTCAGGGGAAAGCACTGAAGCTTTCTTT.

The J gene is TRBJ2-7, the V gene TRBV29-1, with TRBD1 identical over 10 bases. The CDR3 totals 13 residues. CDR1 SQVTM and CDR2 ANQGSEA come from the germline V gene. Losses at the gene ends were 5 bases for V and 3 bases for J; bases not matched to a gene: 4. In DNA form, the CDR3 reads TGCAGCGTTCGACAGGGGGCGGTCTACGAGCAGTACTTC. Encoded protein: CSVRQGAVYEQYF.

DNA for the CDR3: TGTGCCAGCAGCTTTCAAGCGGGAGGGCAAGAGACCCAGTACTTC. It encodes CASSFQAGGQETQYF. The chain uses TRBV7-2 and TRBJ2-5; 10 bases align to TRBD2. The CDR3 has 15 amino acids. The germline CDR1 and CDR2 sequences are SGHTA and FQGNSA. The V and J ends lost 3 bases and 2 bases, in that order; junction bases with no gene match: 3.

The chain combines TRBV7-2 with TRBJ2-5; TRBD1 matches 7 bases. Trimming cost V 4 bases and J 10 bases; bases outside gene matches: 6. Per the germline V gene, CDR1 is SGHTA and CDR2 is FQGNSA. CDR3 length: 12 residues. CDR3 sequence: CASSSFRDSQYF. CDR3 sequence (DNA): TGTGCCAGCAGCTCATTCCGGGACAGCCAGTACTTC.

A few counts support this clone. V and J are TRBV30 and TRBJ2-4; D remains ambiguous. Looked up from germline, CDR1 is GTSNPN and CDR2 is SVGIG (reference sequence). V gave up 0 bases and J gave up 3 bases, with 12 bases separating them. The CDR3 consists of 15 residues. The CDR3 DNA reads TGTGCCTGGAGTGTATACACGGGTTTCAAAAACATTCAGTACTTC. Translated, it gives CAWSVYTGFKNIQYF.

The chain links TRBV7-2 to TRBJ2-3; D might be TRBD1 (5 bases). Trimming removed 8 bases from V and 2 bases from J, with 11 bases in between. The CDR3 sequence is 13 residues long. Germline CDR1 SGHTA, CDR2 FQGNSA. CDR3 residues: CASGPTVTDTQYF. The CDR3 nucleotides are TGTGCCAGCGGTCCGACAGTCACAGATACGCAGTATTTT.

The gene calls are TRBV6-1 and TRBJ1-1, with D hard to call. CDR1 and CDR2 from the germline V gene are MNHNS and SASEGT. CDR3 length equals 13 residues. V was trimmed by 3 bases and J by 1 base, leaving 6 bases between them. CDR3 region: CASSEAPNTEAFF. CDR3 DNA sequence: TGTGCCAGCAGTGAGGCCCCGAACACTGAAGCTTTCTTT.

With regard to this clone: This same CDR3 is encoded by further DNA sequences in the sample. The chain recombines TRBV7-9 with TRBJ1-2; TRBD1 agrees at 9 bases. Trimming cost V 4 bases and J 0 bases; bases outside gene matches: 3. The germline V gene encodes CDR1 SEHNR and CDR2 FQNEAQ (reference sequence). CDR3 length: 15 residues. DNA for the CDR3: TGTGCCAGCAGCTCGACAGGGGGACCTAACTATGGCTACACCTTC. This encodes CASSSTGGPNYGYTF.

The chain joins TRBV27 to TRBJ1-3, with a weak D call TRBD1 (5 bases). V was trimmed by 8 bases and J by 0 bases, leaving 20 bases between them. The CDR3 is 17 amino acids. The germline CDR1 and CDR2 sequences are MNHEY and SMNVEV (reference sequence). In DNA, the CDR3 is TGTGCCAGCGTTCAACCAGCGGGGGGAAGCTCTGGAAACACCATATATTTT. Translated: CASVQPAGGSSGNTIYF.

This chain joins TRBV10-3 and TRBJ1-2, with D possibly matching TRBD1 (5 bases). CDR1 and CDR2 (germline): ENHRY, SYGVKD. The ends were cut back, 4 bases at V and 4 bases at J, with 16 bases in the middle. This CDR3 comprises 15 residues. This CDR3 is CAISGQQGMAYGYTF. The DNA for the CDR3 is TGTGCCATCAGTGGTCAGCAGGGCATGGCCTATGGCTACACCTTC.

The chain recombines TRBV27 with TRBJ2-3; 8 nucleotides line up with TRBD2. The CDR3 sequence is 16 residues long. Losses at the gene ends were 8 bases for V and 0 bases for J; bases not matched to a gene: 10. Germline V gene sequence: CDR1 MNHEY, CDR2 SMNVEV (reference sequence). CDR3 residues: CASGPRLARSTDTQYF. CDR3 sequence (DNA): TGTGCCAGCGGGCCCCGACTAGCGAGAAGCACAGATACGCAGTATTTT.

The chain combines TRBV30 with TRBJ2-1, with 9 bases matching TRBD1. Germline-derived CDR1 and CDR2 are GTSNPN and SVGIG (reference sequence). V shed 3 bases and J 2 bases; nucleotides not matched to a gene: 5. The CDR3 is 15 residues long. The CDR3 DNA reads as TGTGCCTGGAGCGAAGGACAGGGGCCCTACAATGAGCAGTTCTTC. This encodes CAWSEGQGPYNEQFF.

This chain links TRBV5-1 with TRBJ2-5, with D tentatively TRBD1 or TRBD2 (5 bases each). The CDR3 covers 12 residues. V was shortened by 5 bases and J by 4 bases, with 9 bases between the two germline ends. Germline-derived CDR1 and CDR2 are SGHRS and YFSETQ. CDR3 DNA sequence: TGCGCCAGCAGATTGAGGGGAGAGACCCAGTACTTC. Its translation: CASRLRGETQYF. The full variable domain, with the rest looked up from reference TRBV5-1 and TRBJ2-5, is KAGVTQTPRYLIKTRGQQVTLSCSPISGHRSVSWYQQTPGQGLQFLFEYFSETQRNKGNFPGRFSGRQFSNSRSEMNVSTLELGDSALYLCASRLRGETQYFGPGTRLLVL.

The rearrangement links TRBV30 to TRBJ2-1; 10 bases are shared with TRBD1. Germline values: CDR1 GTSNPN, CDR2 SVGIG (reference sequence). The ends lost 8 bases at V and 8 bases at J; junction bases unmatched: 6. The CDR3 is made up of 12 amino acids. The CDR3, as DNA: TGTGCCGCCTCCGGGACAGGGGATGAGCAGTTCTTC. The encoded protein is CAASGTGDEQFF. The complete variable domain, with remaining parts taken from reference TRBV30 and TRBJ2-1, reads SQTIHQWPATLVQPVGSPLSLECTVEGTSNPNLYWYRQAAGRGLQLLFYSVGIGQISSEVPQNLSASRPQDRQFILSSKKLLLSDSGFYLCAASGTGDEQFFGPGTRLTVL.

V gene TRBV2 combines with J gene TRBJ2-6, with 7 bases that match TRBD2. V shed 5 bases, J shed 0 bases, and the junction held 13 bases outside the gene matches. CDR1 is SNHLY, CDR2 FYNNEI, per germline. The CDR3 runs 19 residues. CDR3 in amino acids: CASSTPRRGVNSGANVLTF. Here the CDR3 DNA reads TGTGCCAGCAGTACACCCCGTCGGGGGGTAAACTCTGGGGCCAACGTCCTGACTTTC. The full variable domain, its missing parts supplied by reference TRBV2 and TRBJ2-6, is EPEVTQTPSHQVTQMGQEVILRCVPISNHLYFYWYRQILGQKVEFLVSFYNNEISEKSEIFDDQFSVERPDGSNFTLKIRSTKLEDSAMYFCASSTPRRGVNSGANVLTFGAGSRLTVL.

In the case of this clone: The junction shows a germline mismatch at one end, possibly a read error. The chain uses TRBV29-1 and TRBJ2-7, with 7 nucleotides matching TRBD1. The CDR3 runs to 12 residues. Germline V CDR1 and CDR2: SQVTM, ANQGSEA. As DNA, the CDR3 is TGCAGCGTTGAGGGACAGACCTACAAGCAGTACTTC. It is translated as CSVEGQTYKQYF.

The chain carries TRBV6-1 and TRBJ1-6; D call uncertain. This CDR3 has 13 amino acids. Trimming removed 11 bases at V and 7 bases at J, with 15 bases between. The germline V gene encodes CDR1 MNHNS and CDR2 SASEGT. CDR3 sequence reads: CAGNRETNSPLHF. The CDR3 DNA reads TGTGCCGGTAACCGGGAAACAAATTCACCCCTCCACTTT.

This clone was seen once. The J gene is TRBJ2-1, the V gene TRBV19, with 8 bases fitting TRBD1. The germline gives CDR1 LNHDA, CDR2 SQIVND (reference sequence). Germline trimming cut 4 bases from V and 5 bases from J; bases unmatched to any gene: 7. The CDR3 loop spans 15 amino acids. The CDR3 DNA sequence: TGTGCCAGTAGTAAACCCCGGACAGGGCACAATGAGCAGTTCTTC. Its translation is CASSKPRTGHNEQFF.

CDR3 sequence: CASSFPGANNSPLHF. The CDR3 bases are TGTGCCAGCAGCTTTCCGGGAGCAAATAATTCACCCCTCCACTTT. This sequence joins TRBV13 and TRBJ1-6; D call uncertain. V was cut by 3 bases and J by 5 bases, with 11 bases left in between. The CDR3 has 15 residues. Germline values: CDR1 PRHDT, CDR2 FYEKMQ (reference sequence).

The V and J genes are TRBV11-2 and TRBJ1-1; D possibly corresponds to TRBD1 (6 bases). Germline V gene lookup returns CDR1 SGHAT and CDR2 FQNNGV. This CDR3 contains 14 residues. Trimming took 3 bases from V and 2 from J, leaving 10 bases between them. DNA for the CDR3: TGTGCCAGCAGCTTTTGGACAGATAACACTGAAGCTTTCTTT. It codes for CASSFWTDNTEAFF.